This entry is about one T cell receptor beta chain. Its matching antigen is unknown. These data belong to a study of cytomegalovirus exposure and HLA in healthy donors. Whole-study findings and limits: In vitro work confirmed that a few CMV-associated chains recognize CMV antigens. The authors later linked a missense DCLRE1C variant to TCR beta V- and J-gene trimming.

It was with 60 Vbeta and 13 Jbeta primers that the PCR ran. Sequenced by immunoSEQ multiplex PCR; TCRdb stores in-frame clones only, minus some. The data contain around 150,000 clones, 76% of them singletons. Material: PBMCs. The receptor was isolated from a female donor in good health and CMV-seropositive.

Written as DNA, the CDR3 is TGTGCCAGCAGCTCTGGACTAGCGGGGGGGGATGAGCAGTTCTTC. This gives the protein CASSSGLAGGDEQFF. The chain has TRBV7-9 and TRBJ2-1; 15 nucleotides line up with TRBD2. Germline V CDR1 and CDR2: SEHNR, FQNEAQ (reference sequence). V gave up 4 bases and J gave up 8 bases; unmatched junction bases: 3. The CDR3 sequence is 15 residues long.